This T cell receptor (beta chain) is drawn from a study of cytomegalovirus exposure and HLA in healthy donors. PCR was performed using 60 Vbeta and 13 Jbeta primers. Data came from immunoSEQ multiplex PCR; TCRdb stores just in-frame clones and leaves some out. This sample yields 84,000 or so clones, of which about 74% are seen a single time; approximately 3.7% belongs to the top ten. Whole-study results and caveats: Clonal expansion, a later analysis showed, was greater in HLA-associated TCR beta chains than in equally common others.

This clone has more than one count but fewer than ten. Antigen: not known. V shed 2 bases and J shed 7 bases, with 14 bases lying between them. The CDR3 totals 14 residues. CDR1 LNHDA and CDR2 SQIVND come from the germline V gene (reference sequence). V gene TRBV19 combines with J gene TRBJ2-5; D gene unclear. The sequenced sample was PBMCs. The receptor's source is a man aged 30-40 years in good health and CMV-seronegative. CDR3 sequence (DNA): TGTGCCAGTAGTATATCAGGCAACTCGGCGACCCAGTACTTC. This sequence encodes CASSISGNSATQYF.